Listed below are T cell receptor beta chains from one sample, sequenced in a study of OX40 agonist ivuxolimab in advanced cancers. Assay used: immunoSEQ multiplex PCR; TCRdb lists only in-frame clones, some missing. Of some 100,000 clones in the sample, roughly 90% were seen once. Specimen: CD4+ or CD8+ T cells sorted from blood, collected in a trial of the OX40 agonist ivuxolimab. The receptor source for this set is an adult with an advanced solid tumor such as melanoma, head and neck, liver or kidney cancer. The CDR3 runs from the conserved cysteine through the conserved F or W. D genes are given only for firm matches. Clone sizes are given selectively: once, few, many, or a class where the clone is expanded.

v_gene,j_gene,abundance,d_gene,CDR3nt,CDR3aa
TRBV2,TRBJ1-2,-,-,TGTGCCAGCAGTGTTGGAATCAACTATGGCTACACCTTC,CASSVGINYGYTF
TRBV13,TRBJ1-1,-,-,TGTGCCAGCAGCCCCGGCAGGGTAGGCCACATGAACACTGAAGCTTTCTTT,CASSPGRVGHMNTEAFF
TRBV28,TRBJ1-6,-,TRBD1,TGTGCCAGCAGTTCTCCGGGACAGGCGATGGAGAATTCACCCCTCCACTTT,CASSSPGQAMENSPLHF
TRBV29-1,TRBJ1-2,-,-,TGCAGCGTTGCCCATAACTATGGCTACACCTTC,CSVAHNYGYTF
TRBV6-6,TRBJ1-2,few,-,TGTGCCAGCACCCCAGTAGGGACTGGCTACACCTTC,CASTPVGTGYTF
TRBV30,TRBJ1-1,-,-,TGTGCCTGGAGGGACAGCCCAAACACTGAAGCTTTCTTT,CAWRDSPNTEAFF
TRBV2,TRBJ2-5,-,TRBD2,TGTGCCAGCAGTTGGCTAGCGGGGGGGCCTGGGGAGACCCAGTACTTC,CASSWLAGGPGETQYF
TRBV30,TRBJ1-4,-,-,TGTGCCTGGAGTGTAACCCGAGGCGGTGAAAAACTGTTTTTT,CAWSVTRGGEKLFF
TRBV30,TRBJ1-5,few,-,TGTGCCTGGAGTGTAACCGGCAGCAATCAGCCCCAGCATTTT,CAWSVTGSNQPQHF
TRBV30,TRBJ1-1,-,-,TGTGCTTACGACCCGTCGAGCACTGAAGCTTTCTTT,CAYDPSSTEAFF
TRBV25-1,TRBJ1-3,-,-,TGTGCCAGCAGTGAACACACGGTAAACACCATATATTTT,CASSEHTVNTIYF
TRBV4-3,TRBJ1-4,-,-,TGCGCCAGCAGCCAAGGGCTCTCGAGGGATGAAAAACTGTTTTTT,CASSQGLSRDEKLFF
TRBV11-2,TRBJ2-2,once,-,TGTGCCAGCAGCTTATCGGCAGGGAACACCGGGGAGCTGTTTTTT,CASSLSAGNTGELFF
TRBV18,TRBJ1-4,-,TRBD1,TGTGCCAGCTCACCACCGACAGGGACTAATGAAAAACTGTTTTTT,CASSPPTGTNEKLFF
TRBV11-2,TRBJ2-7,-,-,TGTGCCAGCAGCCAGGGATTTAGCTCCTACGAGCAGTACTTC,CASSQGFSSYEQYF
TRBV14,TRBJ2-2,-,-,TGTGCCAGTAGCCAAGGCTCTAGCTTGTCGGCCGGGGAGCTGTTTTTT,CASSQGSSLSAGELFF
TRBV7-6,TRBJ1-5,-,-,TGTGCCAGCAGCTTAGCGACAGGCGGGGATCAGCCCCAGCATTTT,CASSLATGGDQPQHF
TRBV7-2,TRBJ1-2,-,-,TGTGCCAGCAGCCCCGTCGAGGGATGGAATGGCTACACCTTC,CASSPVEGWNGYTF
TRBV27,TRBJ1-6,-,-,TGTGCCAGCACCCAACGACCCCCCGGCTCCTATAATTCACCCCTCCACTTT,CASTQRPPGSYNSPLHF
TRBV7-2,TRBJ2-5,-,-,TGTGCCAGCAGCTTAGGCGTTGGGACCCAGTACTTC,CASSLGVGTQYF